This T cell receptor (beta chain) was observed in a study of tumor-infiltrating lymphocytes in primary liver carcinoma. Priming with a constant-region primer yielded TCR beta cDNA from approximately 500 ng total RNA. Amplification in three nested multiplex PCR rounds with slightly modified ARM-PCR gave rise to TCR beta libraries. TCRdb independently ran MiXCR on the multiplex PCR reads; one entry per CDR3 protein. This repertoire shows some 180,000 distinct CDR3 sequences, 60% found once; its top ten account for approximately 67%. A few counts support this clonotype. Its antigen is unidentified. Unsorted whole blood yielded the blood RNA, and germline DNA was also extracted. Patients had chronic HBV infection and were treatment-naive. Overall study findings and caveats: Significantly greater top-250-clone fractions characterized tumors relative to blood (p = 0.039).

Sequencing was performed on peripheral blood. This TCR derives from a man between 40 and 49 years old with primary liver carcinoma and hepatitis B virus infection.

The CDR3 DNA is TGCAGCGTGATAAGTCTGGAGGGAGGGCAAGATACGCAGTATTTT. It is translated as CSVISLEGGQDTQYF. This chain links TRBV29-1 with TRBJ2-3; TRBD2 matches at 7 bases. Germline assignment: CDR1 SQVTM and CDR2 ANQGSEA. The CDR3 contains 15 residues. The V gene end was trimmed by 6 bases and the J gene end by 5 bases; junction bases not matched to a gene: 14.